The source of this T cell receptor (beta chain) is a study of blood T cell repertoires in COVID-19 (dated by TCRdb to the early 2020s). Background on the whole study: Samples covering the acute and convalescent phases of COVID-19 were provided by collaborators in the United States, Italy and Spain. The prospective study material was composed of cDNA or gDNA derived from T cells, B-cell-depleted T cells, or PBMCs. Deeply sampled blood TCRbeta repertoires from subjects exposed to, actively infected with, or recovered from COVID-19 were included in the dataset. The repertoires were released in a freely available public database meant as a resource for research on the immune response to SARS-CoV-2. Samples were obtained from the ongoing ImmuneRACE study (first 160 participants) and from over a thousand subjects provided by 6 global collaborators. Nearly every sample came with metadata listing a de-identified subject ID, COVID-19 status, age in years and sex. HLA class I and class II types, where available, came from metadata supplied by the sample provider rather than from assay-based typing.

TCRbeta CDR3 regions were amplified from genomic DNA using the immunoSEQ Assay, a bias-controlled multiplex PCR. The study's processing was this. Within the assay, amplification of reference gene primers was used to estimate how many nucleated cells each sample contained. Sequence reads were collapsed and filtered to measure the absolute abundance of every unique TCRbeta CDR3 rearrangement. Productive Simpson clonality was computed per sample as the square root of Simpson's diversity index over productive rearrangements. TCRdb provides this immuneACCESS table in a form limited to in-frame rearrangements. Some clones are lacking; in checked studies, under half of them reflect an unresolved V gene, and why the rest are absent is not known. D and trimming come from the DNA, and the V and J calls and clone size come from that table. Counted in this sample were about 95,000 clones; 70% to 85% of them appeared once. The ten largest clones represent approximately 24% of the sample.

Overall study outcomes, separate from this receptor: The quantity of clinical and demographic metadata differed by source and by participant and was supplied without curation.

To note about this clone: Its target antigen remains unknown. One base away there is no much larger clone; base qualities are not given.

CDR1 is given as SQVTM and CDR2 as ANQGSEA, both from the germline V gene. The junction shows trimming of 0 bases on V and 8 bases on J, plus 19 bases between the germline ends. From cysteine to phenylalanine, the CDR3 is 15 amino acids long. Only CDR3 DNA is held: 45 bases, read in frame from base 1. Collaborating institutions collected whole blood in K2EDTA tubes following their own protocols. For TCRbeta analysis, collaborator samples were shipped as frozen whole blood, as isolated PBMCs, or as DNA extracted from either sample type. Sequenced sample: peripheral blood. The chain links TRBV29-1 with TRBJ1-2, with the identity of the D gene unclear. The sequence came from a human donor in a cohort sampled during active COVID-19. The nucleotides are TGCAGCGTTGAAGAGGTATTGGCGGCCAGCGGCGGCTACACCTTC. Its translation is CSVEEVLAASGGYTF.